Below, one T cell receptor (beta chain) is given with its context. What it binds is unknown. These data come from a study of shared clonotypes between healthy human individuals. Per the germline V gene, CDR1 is LNHNV and CDR2 is YYDKDF (reference sequence). V dropped 0 bases and J dropped 5 bases, with 13 bases sitting between them. The CDR3 loop spans 15 amino acids. Whole-study results and caveats: Clonotype sharing among donors was thought likely to change with sequencing depth.

Assay: immunoSEQ multiplex PCR; the TCRdb copy retains only in-frame clones and omits some. The sample lists over a million clones, about 75% occurring once. The TCR was taken from a man younger than 35 in good health. The sample was memory CD4+ T cells sorted from blood. Specified subset: CD45RA-negative fraction. The chain links TRBV15 to TRBJ1-2; D remains unclear. CDR3 in amino acids: CATSRDTTPQYGYTF. The CDR3 DNA sequence: TGTGCCACCAGCAGAGATACGACACCTCAGTATGGCTACACCTTC.